This entry lists 6 T cell receptor beta chains sequenced from one sample in a study of control samples from healthy donors and cancer patients. Only in-frame clones appear in the TCRdb table, and some are missing; sequencing was by immunoSEQ multiplex PCR. The sample lists 150,000 to 200,000 clones, about 93% seen once, with 1.4% to 1.5% in the top ten. Sequencing was performed on blood. These receptors originate from a man aged 18 to 29 in good health.

The gene calls are TRBV28 and TRBJ1-4, with 7 positions matching TRBD1. The trim removed 2 bases at V and 7 bases at J, leaving 4 bases unmatched. The V gene's germline CDR1 is MDHEN and CDR2 SYDVKM. The CDR3 is 14 amino acids. The CDR3 DNA sequence: TGTGCCAGCAGTTTAGCGGGACAGAGTGAAAAACTGTTTTTT. Amino acid sequence: CASSLAGQSEKLFF.

The chain is built from TRBV7-2 and TRBJ2-5; 8 bases match TRBD2. The junction had 10 bases not matched to a gene; V was cut back by 5 bases and J by 5 bases. The CDR3 contains 15 residues. In germline, CDR1 is SGHTA, CDR2 FQGNSA. CDR3 region: CASSTRRGGRETQYF. CDR3 in DNA: TGTGCCAGCAGCACTCGCCGGGGGGGCCGGGAGACCCAGTACTTC.

In its sample, this clone was seen a few times. The genes are TRBV4-1 and TRBJ1-6, with D perhaps matching TRBD1 (5 bases). Trimming stripped 3 bases from V and 9 bases from J, with 12 bases between. The CDR3 runs 14 residues. Per germline, CDR1 MGHRA and CDR2 YSYEKL. CDR3 coding DNA: TGCGCCAGCAGCCAGGAACGGACAAGTTCACCCCTCCACTTT. It encodes CASSQERTSSPLHF.

V usage is TRBV21-1 and J usage is TRBJ1-3; TRBD1, the D gene given by the table, was not confirmed from the DNA. TRBV21-1 is flagged as a pseudogene. The CDR3 extends over 16 amino acids. The CDR3 DNA reads TGTGCCAGCAGGAGGCTTTGGGGACAGGGGTTAGACACCATATATTTT. Amino acids: CASRRLWGQGLDTIYF.

The chain carries TRBV5-1 and TRBJ2-4; D remains ambiguous. Germline CDR1 SGHRS, CDR2 YFSETQ. The CDR3 runs to 13 residues. Trimming shortened V by 0 bases and J by 7 bases, and 8 bases separated the two germline ends. CDR3 sequence (DNA): TGCGCCAGCAGCTTGGCGGGTTACAACATTCAGTACTTC. Translation gives CASSLAGYNIQYF.

The chain links TRBV10-3 to TRBJ2-1; D could derive from TRBD1 or TRBD2 (5 bases each). Trimming took 4 bases from V and 3 from J, leaving 10 bases between them. Germline-derived CDR1 and CDR2 are ENHRY and SYGVKD. The CDR3 consists of 14 residues. The CDR3 reads CAISGGSVYNEQFF. As DNA, the CDR3 is TGTGCCATCAGTGGGGGGTCTGTCTACAATGAGCAGTTCTTC.